The 17 T cell receptor beta chains given below trace back to one sample, sequenced in a study of OX40 agonist ivuxolimab in advanced cancers. Method: immunoSEQ multiplex PCR; TCRdb's copy keeps in-frame clones and lacks some. Of 55,000 to 80,000 clones detected, around nine tenths appear once; the ten largest clones hold 0.25% to 0.3%. The specimen comprised CD4+ or CD8+ T cells sorted from blood, sampled in a trial of the OX40 agonist ivuxolimab. These receptors originate from an adult with an advanced solid tumor such as melanoma, head and neck, liver or kidney cancer.

This chain joins TRBV5-1 and TRBJ2-1; D assignment may be TRBD1 or TRBD2 (5 bases each). Deletions cut 3 bases from V and 7 bases from J, with 11 bases between. Germline V CDR1 and CDR2: SGHRS, YFSETQ. The CDR3 extends over 13 amino acids. The CDR3 DNA reads TGCGCCAGCAGCTCGAACTGGGGGAATGAGCAGTTCTTC. Translated, it gives CASSSNWGNEQFF.

The CDR3 DNA follows: TGCAGCGCCATGACCTCGGGACAGGGGAACGCCTACGAGCAGTACTTC. Encoded protein: CSAMTSGQGNAYEQYF. The chain joins TRBV29-1 to TRBJ2-7, with 10 bases lining up with TRBD1. CDR3 size: 16 residues. The germline gives CDR1 SQVTM, CDR2 ANQGSEA. The V gene end was trimmed by 7 bases and the J gene end by 2 bases; junction bases not matched to a gene: 14.

V gene TRBV6-5 combines with J gene TRBJ2-7; 8 bases agree with TRBD1. The CDR3 is made up of 13 amino acids. CDR1 and CDR2 from the germline V gene are MNHEY and SVGAGI. The J segment lost 0 bases and the V segment lost 7 bases, leaving 2 bases of the junction unmatched. CDR3 bases: TGTGCCAGCACAGGGGGCCGCTCCTACGAGCAGTACTTC. Translation gives CASTGGRSYEQYF.

This CDR3 reads CASSPGRGAFF. The CDR3 DNA sequence: TGTGCCAGCAGTCCAGGGAGAGGAGCTTTCTTT. The chain uses TRBV7-2 and TRBJ1-1; maybe TRBD1 (5 bases). The V gene lost 6 bases and the J gene lost 10 bases, with 12 bases spanning the gap. The germline V gene encodes CDR1 SGHTA and CDR2 FQGNSA. The length of the CDR3 is 11 residues.

This chain joins TRBV28 and TRBJ2-5, with D maybe TRBD1 (6 bases). The CDR3 length is 15 residues. Trimming took 5 bases from V and 5 from J, leaving 18 bases between them. Germline V CDR1 and CDR2: MDHEN, SYDVKM. The CDR3 here is CASSKARTVYETQYF. CDR3 nucleotide sequence: TGTGCCAGCAGTAAAGCCCGGACAGTATATGAGACCCAGTACTTC.

The chain combines TRBV10-3 with TRBJ2-3; 7 bases match TRBD2. This CDR3 is built from 14 residues. The V gene's germline CDR1 is ENHRY and CDR2 SYGVKD. After removal of 6 bases from V and 0 bases from J, the junction contained 3 bases not matched to a gene. DNA for the CDR3: TGTGCCATCAGCTCAGCGGGGAGCACAGATACGCAGTATTTT. It translates to CAISSAGSTDTQYF.

The chain combines TRBV7-9 with TRBJ1-2; the D gene is possibly TRBD1 (6 bases). The germline V gene encodes CDR1 SEHNR and CDR2 FQNEAQ (reference sequence). V lost 2 bases and J lost 2, with 9 bases in between. The CDR3 extends over 14 amino acids. The CDR3 nucleotides are TGTGCCAGCAGCTTATCTACAGGGAACTATGGCTACACCTTC. It translates to CASSLSTGNYGYTF.

V gene TRBV18 combines with J gene TRBJ2-3, with unresolved D. CDR1 KGHSH and CDR2 LQKENI come from the germline V gene. There are 14 residues in the CDR3. V lost 3 bases to trimming and J lost 3 bases, with 10 bases between them. CDR3 region: CASSPSLGTDTQYF. The CDR3 nucleotides read TGTGCCAGCTCACCTTCTCTGGGGACAGATACGCAGTATTTT.

V and J are TRBV28 and TRBJ2-5; 7 nucleotides align to TRBD2. The DNA end favors TRBJ2-7, so the J call may be wrong. Germline loops: CDR1 MDHEN, CDR2 SYDVKM. The CDR3 is made up of 15 amino acids. The CDR3 loop reads CASSLALGGSSEQYF. The CDR3 nucleotides read TGTGCCAGCAGTCTAGCCCTGGGGGGGAGTTCCGAGCAGTACTTC.

The rearrangement links TRBV6-5 to TRBJ2-5; 8 positions agree with TRBD2. The CDR3 covers 13 residues. Trimming took 6 bases from V and 4 from J; bases not matched to a gene: 4. Per germline, CDR1 MNHEY and CDR2 SVGAGI. Here the CDR3 reads CASRAGGGETQYF. CDR3 coding DNA: TGTGCCAGCAGGGCGGGGGGTGGAGAGACCCAGTACTTC.

The rearrangement uses TRBV19 and TRBJ1-2; weak D call: TRBD1 (6 bases). Germline CDR1 reads LNHDA; CDR2 reads SQIVND (reference sequence). The CDR3 sequence is 15 residues long. Trimming removed 4 bases at V and 3 bases at J, with 15 bases between. CDR3: CASSTQGKIDYGYTF. DNA for the CDR3: TGTGCCAGTAGTACCCAGGGGAAGATAGACTATGGCTACACCTTC.

This clone was recorded many times. The chain is built from TRBV7-9 and TRBJ2-7; tentative D call: TRBD1 (6 bases). V was cut by 4 bases and J by 0 bases, with 16 bases left in between. Germline V gives CDR1 SEHNR, CDR2 FQNEAQ (reference sequence). The CDR3 covers 16 residues. CDR3 sequence (DNA): TGTGCCAGCAGCTATACACCGGGACACAGCTCCTACGAGCAGTACTTC. Encoded protein: CASSYTPGHSSYEQYF. Drawing the rest from reference TRBV7-9 and TRBJ2-7, the complete variable domain is DTGVSQNPRHKITKRGQNVTFRCDPISEHNRLYWYRQTLGQGPEFLTYFQNEAQLEKSRLLSDRFSAERPKGSFSTLEIQRTEQGDSAMYLCASSYTPGHSSYEQYFGPGTRLTVT.

A few counts support this clone. V gene TRBV7-9 combines with J gene TRBJ1-5; tentatively, D is TRBD1 (5 bases). CDR1 is SEHNR and CDR2 is FQNEAQ in the germline V gene (reference sequence). With 8 bases removed from V and 0 bases from J, the gap between germline ends came to 8 bases. The CDR3 covers 13 residues. CDR3 protein: CASAGYSNQPQHF. The DNA of the CDR3 is TGTGCCAGCGCAGGGTATAGCAATCAGCCCCAGCATTTT.

The chain is built from TRBV28 and TRBJ2-3; D remains unclear. Trimming removed 5 bases at V and 5 bases at J, with 8 bases between. CDR1 is MDHEN, CDR2 SYDVKM, per germline. The CDR3 length is 12 residues. For the CDR3, the DNA is TGTGCCAGCAGTATACAAGGAGATACGCAGTATTTT. As protein: CASSIQGDTQYF.

V usage is TRBV19 and J usage is TRBJ1-4, with 8 bases fitting TRBD1. CDR1 and CDR2 from the germline V gene are LNHDA and SQIVND (reference sequence). This CDR3 is 15 amino acids long. Trimming removed 6 bases from V and 6 bases from J; junction bases left unmatched: 9. In DNA form, the CDR3 reads TGTGCCAGTAGGAAATCCGGGACAGGCTATGAAAAACTGTTTTTT. Translating gives CASRKSGTGYEKLFF.

This clone has just one count. As DNA, the CDR3 is TGTGCCAGCAGTGGTCAGGGAACGACCGGGGAGCTGTTTTTT. It translates to CASSGQGTTGELFF. The chain couples TRBV2 to TRBJ2-2; D might be TRBD1 (5 bases). Germline-derived CDR1 and CDR2 are SNHLY and FYNNEI. The germline V and J ends were trimmed by 4 bases and 5 bases, with 11 bases remaining between them. The CDR3 covers 14 residues.

The chain has TRBV6-1 and TRBJ2-7, with TRBD2 identical over 12 bases. The V segment lost 6 bases and the J segment 5 bases; nucleotides outside the gene matches: 8. The CDR3 loop spans 15 amino acids. Germline V CDR1 and CDR2: MNHNS, SASEGT. For the CDR3, the DNA is TGTGCCAGCAGAAAGGGACTAGCGGGTAATAACGAGCAGTACTTC. It is translated as CASRKGLAGNNEQYF.